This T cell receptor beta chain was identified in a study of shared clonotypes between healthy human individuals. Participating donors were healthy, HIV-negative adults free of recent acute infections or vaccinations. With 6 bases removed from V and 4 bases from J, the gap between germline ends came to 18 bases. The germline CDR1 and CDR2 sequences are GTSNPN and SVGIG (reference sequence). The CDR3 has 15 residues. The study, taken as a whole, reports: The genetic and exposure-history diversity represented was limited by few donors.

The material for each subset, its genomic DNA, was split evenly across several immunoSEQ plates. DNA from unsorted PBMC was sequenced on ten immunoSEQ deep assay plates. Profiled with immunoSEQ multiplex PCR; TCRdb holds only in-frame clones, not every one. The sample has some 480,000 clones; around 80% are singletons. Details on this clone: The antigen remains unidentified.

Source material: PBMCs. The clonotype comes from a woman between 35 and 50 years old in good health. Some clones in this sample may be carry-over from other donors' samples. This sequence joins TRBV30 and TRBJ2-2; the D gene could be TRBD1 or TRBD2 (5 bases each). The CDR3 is CACQRGAGVTGELFF. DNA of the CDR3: TGTGCCTGCCAACGAGGGGCTGGAGTCACCGGGGAGCTGTTTTTT.